This entry lists 28 T cell receptor beta chains sequenced from one sample in a study of CD8 T cells in Susac syndrome. cDNA came from about 0.5 to 1 ug RNA primed by random hexamers. TCRdb analysed the immunoSEQ multiplex PCR reads with MiXCR anew, one entry per CDR3 protein. The data contain 100,000 to 150,000 distinct CDR3 sequences, approximately 96% of them seen just once; the ten biggest clones take up 0.065% to 0.1%. What was sequenced was CD4+ T cells from PBMCs. The receptor set was obtained from a human donor in good health.

This sequence joins TRBV18 and TRBJ1-3; possibly TRBD1 for D (5 bases). The CDR3 covers 13 residues. V lost 2 bases and J lost 6, with 8 bases in between. Germline-derived CDR1 and CDR2 are KGHSH and LQKENI. Here the CDR3 DNA reads TGTGCCAGCTCACCATTGGGGGAAAACACCATATATTTT. This codes for CASSPLGENTIYF.

The CDR3 DNA is TGTGCCACCAGCAGAGAAAGGGACAGCTCGAACCGGCAGTACTTC. Its translation: CATSRERDSSNRQYF. The genes are TRBV15 and TRBJ2-7, with 7 bases aligning to TRBD1. The CDR3 has 15 residues. J was trimmed by 9 bases and V by 0 bases; bases with no gene match: 11. Germline lookup yields CDR1 LNHNV and CDR2 YYDKDF (reference sequence).

In regard to this clonotype: Because the CDR3's place on the DNA is in doubt, the DNA is left out and the CDR3 is given as listed by TCRdb. This rearrangement joins TRBV5-6 to TRBJ2-2. CDR1 and CDR2 (germline): SGHDT, YYEEEE. Counting both end residues, the CDR3 totals 17 amino acids. The CDR3 protein is CASSLPPPGCAPGSCFF.

The rearrangement links TRBV5-1 to TRBJ2-7, with D maybe TRBD1 (6 bases). V lost 2 bases, J lost 3 bases, and 15 bases lay in between. Germline-derived CDR1 and CDR2 are SGHRS and YFSETQ. The CDR3 contains 15 residues. CDR3 nucleotide sequence: TGCGCCAGCAGCTTACAACAGGGTGTAGGCTACGAGCAGTACTTC. Residues: CASSLQQGVGYEQYF.

This chain links TRBV7-9 with TRBJ1-1; a weak D match, TRBD1 (5 bases). This CDR3 has 14 residues. The germline gives CDR1 SEHNR, CDR2 FQNEAQ (reference sequence). Between the trimmed V and J ends, which lost 5 bases and 2 bases, there was a span of 12 bases. The CDR3: CASSRGPRNTEAFF. Here the CDR3 DNA reads TGTGCCAGCAGCCGGGGACCGAGAAACACTGAAGCTTTCTTT. Full variable domain (rest looked up from reference TRBV7-9 and TRBJ1-1): DTGVSQNPRHKITKRGQNVTFRCDPISEHNRLYWYRQTLGQGPEFLTYFQNEAQLEKSRLLSDRFSAERPKGSFSTLEIQRTEQGDSAMYLCASSRGPRNTEAFFGQGTRLTVV.

V is TRBV30 and J is TRBJ2-2, with a tentative D call TRBD1 (6 bases). From germline, CDR1 is GTSNPN and CDR2 SVGIG (reference sequence). This CDR3 has 13 amino acids. V was pared by 3 bases and J by 6 bases, with 11 bases between. This CDR3 reads CAWSGQIAGELFF. CDR3 nucleotide sequence: TGTGCCTGGAGCGGACAGATAGCCGGGGAGCTGTTTTTT.

The chain is built from TRBV6-6 and TRBJ2-1; D is possibly TRBD1 or TRBD2 (5 bases each). In germline, CDR1 is MNHNY, CDR2 SVGAGI (reference sequence). The CDR3 is 16 amino acids. The V end lost 7 bases, the J end lost 1 base, and 17 bases lay between the germline ends. The CDR3 nucleotides are TGTGCCAGCAACCCCGGTCGGGGACCTTCCTACAATGAGCAGTTCTTC. Amino acid sequence: CASNPGRGPSYNEQFF.

The chain links TRBV27 to TRBJ1-2; 8 positions agree with TRBD1. The CDR3 consists of 15 residues. Germline-derived CDR1 and CDR2 are MNHEY and SMNVEV (reference sequence). The V gene end was trimmed by 6 bases and the J gene end by 8 bases; junction bases not matched to a gene: 14. The CDR3 region has the DNA TGTGCCAGCAGGCTCAGAGACAGGGGTCTAGGGGGCTACACCTTC. This codes for CASRLRDRGLGGYTF.

This clonotype is a singleton in its sample. V is TRBV2 and J is TRBJ1-1; a possible D gene is TRBD1 (6 bases). Germline CDR1 reads SNHLY; CDR2 reads FYNNEI. The CDR3 runs to 14 residues. The germline V and J ends were trimmed by 3 bases and 2 bases, with 10 bases remaining between them. The CDR3 region has the DNA TGTGCCAGCAGTGAGGTCAGGGGAAACACTGAAGCTTTCTTT. This sequence encodes CASSEVRGNTEAFF.

The V gene is TRBV3-1, the J gene TRBJ1-1; no definite D call. CDR3 length: 12 amino acids. V lost 4 bases and J lost 5, with 8 bases in between. Germline assignment: CDR1 LGHDT and CDR2 YNNKEL (reference sequence). The CDR3 is CASSLHGTEAFF. CDR3 bases: TGTGCCAGCAGCCTCCACGGGACTGAAGCTTTCTTT.

The gene calls are TRBV3-1 and TRBJ2-2, with 9 bases lining up with TRBD1. The CDR3 spans 14 residues. J gave up 7 bases and V 5 bases, and 5 bases lay outside the gene matches. Germline-derived CDR1 and CDR2 are LGHDT and YNNKEL (reference sequence). Written as DNA, the CDR3 is TGTGCCAGCAGCGACAGGGGGACGGGCGGGGAGCTGTTTTTT. It specifies CASSDRGTGGELFF.

The chain combines TRBV28 with TRBJ2-2; D is unresolved. CDR1 MDHEN and CDR2 SYDVKM come from the germline V gene. V shed 4 bases and J shed 7 bases, with 10 bases lying between them. The CDR3 extends over 13 amino acids. The CDR3 bases are TGTGCCAGCAGTTCGAGAAGAGGCGGGGAGCTGTTTTTT. Encoded protein: CASSSRRGGELFF.

This rearrangement joins TRBV7-8 to TRBJ1-5; unclear D gene. This CDR3 has 15 amino acids. Germline-derived CDR1 and CDR2 are SGHVS and FQNEAQ. The V gene lost 0 bases and the J gene lost 1 base, with 7 bases spanning the gap. The CDR3 DNA is TGTGCCAGCAGCTTAGCCCCCACCAGCAATCAGCCCCAGCATTTT. It specifies CASSLAPTSNQPQHF. Full variable domain (remainder filled in from reference TRBV7-8 and TRBJ1-5): GAGVSQSPRYKVAKRGQDVALRCDPISGHVSLFWYQQALGQGPEFLTYFQNEAQLDKSGLPSDRFFAERPEGSVSTLKIQRTQQEDSAVYLCASSLAPTSNQPQHFGDGTRLSIL.

V is TRBV29-1 and J is TRBJ2-3; possible D gene TRBD2, 5 bases. Trimming took 8 bases from V and 3 from J, leaving 15 bases between them. This CDR3 contains 13 residues. Germline CDR1 and CDR2: SQVTM and ANQGSEA. CDR3 in DNA: TGCAGCTCGCTCCTGACGGGGACAGATACGCAGTATTTT. It yields the protein CSSLLTGTDTQYF.

The rearrangement links TRBV7-6 to TRBJ1-1; TRBD1 agrees at 8 bases. The germline CDR1 and CDR2 sequences are SGHVS and FNYEAQ. The CDR3 spans 14 residues. The junction had 8 bases not matched to a gene; V was cut back by 5 bases and J by 6 bases. CDR3 nucleotide sequence: TGTGCCAGCAGCCGAAACGACAGGGGATCTGAAGCTTTCTTT. This gives the protein CASSRNDRGSEAFF.

The rearrangement joins TRBV7-2 to TRBJ2-7; a weak D match, TRBD2 (5 bases). Between the trimmed V and J ends, which lost 8 bases and 2 bases, there was a span of 19 bases. Germline V gives CDR1 SGHTA, CDR2 FQGNSA. This CDR3 region has 15 residues. The CDR3, as DNA: TGTGCCAGCGCACCTGAAACTAGACCCACCTACGAGCAGTACTTC. The encoded protein is CASAPETRPTYEQYF.

The chain employs TRBV20-1 and TRBJ1-1; TRBD1 might be the D (5 bases). This CDR3 has 13 amino acids. The V gene lost 5 bases and the J gene lost 4 bases, with 14 bases spanning the gap. Per the germline V gene, CDR1 is DFQATT and CDR2 is SNEGSKA (reference sequence). The CDR3 coding sequence is TGCAGTGCTCCCCCCCAGGGCGGCACTGAAGCTTTCTTT. This codes for CSAPPQGGTEAFF.

The chain is built from TRBV18 and TRBJ2-3; 13 bases fit TRBD2. This CDR3 is 17 amino acids long. Germline V gene data show CDR1 as KGHSH and CDR2 as LQKENI. Trimming at V came to 3 bases and at J to 3 bases, leaving 6 bases not matched to a gene. The DNA for the CDR3 is TGTGCCAGCTCACCGGCTCGGACTAGCGGGAGTACAGATACGCAGTATTTT. It is translated as CASSPARTSGSTDTQYF. The whole variable domain, filled in from reference TRBV18 and TRBJ2-3, reads NAGVMQNPRHLVRRRGQEARLRCSPMKGHSHVYWYRQLPEEGLKFMVYLQKENIIDESGMPKERFSAEFPKEGPSILRIQQVVRGDSAAYFCASSPARTSGSTDTQYFGPGTRLTVL.

The chain recombines TRBV7-2 with TRBJ1-1; D perhaps matches TRBD1 (6 bases). Germline assignment: CDR1 SGHTA and CDR2 FQGNSA. This CDR3 contains 13 residues. Trimming took 3 bases from V and 8 from J, leaving 13 bases between them. The CDR3 is CASSLSGGSEAFF. CDR3 sequence (DNA): TGTGCCAGCAGCTTGAGTGGGGGCAGCGAAGCTTTCTTT.

This clonotype showed up just once. The DNA for the CDR3 is TGTGCCAGCAGGAAAGGACAGAAAAATACTAACTATGGCTACACCTTC. Amino acid sequence: CASRKGQKNTNYGYTF. This chain links TRBV28 with TRBJ1-2; possibly TRBD1 for D (6 bases). CDR1 is MDHEN, CDR2 SYDVKM, per germline. V lost 6 bases to trimming and J lost 0 bases, with 17 bases between them. The CDR3 runs 16 residues.

The chain couples TRBV25-1 to TRBJ2-7, with D perhaps matching TRBD1 or TRBD2 (5 bases each). The ends were cut back, 7 bases at V and 4 bases at J, with 14 bases in the middle. The CDR3 consists of 13 residues. Germline V CDR1 and CDR2: MGHDK, SYGVNS. The CDR3 bases are TGTGCCAGCACCCAGTCCGGGGCGTACGAGCAGTACTTC. It translates to CASTQSGAYEQYF.

The table lists this clonotype with a count of one. The chain carries TRBV4-1 and TRBJ2-1, with 11 bases identical to TRBD1. The CDR3 has 15 amino acids. The trim removed 4 bases at V and 5 bases at J, leaving 4 bases unmatched. The germline CDR1 and CDR2 sequences are MGHRA and YSYEKL. This chain's CDR3 is CASSPGQGAHNEQFF. In DNA form, the CDR3 reads TGCGCCAGCAGCCCCGGACAGGGGGCCCACAATGAGCAGTTCTTC.

The chain carries TRBV19 and TRBJ1-1, with a tentative D call TRBD1 (6 bases). Between the trimmed V and J ends, which lost 5 bases and 1 base, there was a span of 14 bases. Per the germline V gene, CDR1 is LNHDA and CDR2 is SQIVND (reference sequence). The CDR3 runs 15 residues. The CDR3 DNA sequence: TGTGCCAGTAGTCCCAGGGGATCCACGAACACTGAAGCTTTCTTT. Protein product: CASSPRGSTNTEAFF.

The rearrangement joins TRBV20-1 to TRBJ1-5; TRBD1 might be the D (6 bases). CDR3 length: 13 residues. V lost 0 bases and J lost 6, with 9 bases in between. Germline-derived CDR1 and CDR2 are DFQATT and SNEGSKA (reference sequence). The CDR3 DNA is TGCAGTGCTAGAGAACAGGGTGGTCAGCCCCAGCATTTT. It is translated as CSAREQGGQPQHF.

The rearrangement joins TRBV29-1 to TRBJ2-7; 7 nucleotides align to TRBD2. The CDR3 totals 13 residues. V lost 4 bases to trimming and J lost 0 bases; unmatched junction nucleotides: 3. The germline V gene has CDR1 SQVTM and CDR2 ANQGSEA. This CDR3 reads CSVVGGSSYEQYF. The CDR3, as DNA: TGCAGCGTTGTGGGGGGGAGCTCCTACGAGCAGTACTTC.

The chain links TRBV2 to TRBJ2-1; D uncertain. The germline V gene encodes CDR1 SNHLY and CDR2 FYNNEI. The CDR3 runs 12 residues. With 6 bases removed from V and 5 bases from J, the gap between germline ends came to 8 bases. CDR3 bases: TGTGCCAGCAGGGCTGACAACAATGAGCAGTTCTTC. This encodes CASRADNNEQFF.

The rearrangement uses TRBV3-1 and TRBJ1-1, with D unclear. V was clipped by 0 bases and J by 8 bases, with 7 bases between them. This CDR3 has 12 amino acids. Germline CDR1 and CDR2: LGHDT and YNNKEL (reference sequence). The CDR3 nucleotides are TGTGCCAGCAGCCAAGAGGCAGTCGAAGCTTTCTTT. The encoded protein is CASSQEAVEAFF.

The chain links TRBV2 to TRBJ1-1; D is unclear. CDR1 SNHLY and CDR2 FYNNEI come from the germline V gene. CDR3 length equals 13 residues. The V and J ends lost 0 bases and 4 bases respectively, with 6 bases between them. CDR3 DNA sequence: TGTGCCAGCAGTGAAGCGAGCGGCACTGAAGCTTTCTTT. Encoded protein: CASSEASGTEAFF.